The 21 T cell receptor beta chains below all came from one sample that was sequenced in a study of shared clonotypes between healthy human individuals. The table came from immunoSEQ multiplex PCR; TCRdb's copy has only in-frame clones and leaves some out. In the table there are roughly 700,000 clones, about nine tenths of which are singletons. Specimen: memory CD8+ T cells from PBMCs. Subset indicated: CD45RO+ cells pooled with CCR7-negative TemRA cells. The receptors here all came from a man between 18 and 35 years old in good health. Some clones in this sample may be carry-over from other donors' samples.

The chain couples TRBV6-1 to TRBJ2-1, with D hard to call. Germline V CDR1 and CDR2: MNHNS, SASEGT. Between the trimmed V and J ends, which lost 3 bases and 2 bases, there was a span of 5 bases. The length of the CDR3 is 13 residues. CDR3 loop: CASSEGPYNEQFF. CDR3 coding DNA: TGTGCCAGCAGTGAGGGCCCCTACAATGAGCAGTTCTTC.

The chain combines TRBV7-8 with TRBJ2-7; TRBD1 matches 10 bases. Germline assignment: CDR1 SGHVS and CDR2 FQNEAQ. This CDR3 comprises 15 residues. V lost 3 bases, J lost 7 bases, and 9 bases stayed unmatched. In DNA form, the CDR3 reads TGTGCCAGCAGCTTCCACGACAGGGGGCGCGTAGAGCAGTACTTC. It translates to CASSFHDRGRVEQYF.

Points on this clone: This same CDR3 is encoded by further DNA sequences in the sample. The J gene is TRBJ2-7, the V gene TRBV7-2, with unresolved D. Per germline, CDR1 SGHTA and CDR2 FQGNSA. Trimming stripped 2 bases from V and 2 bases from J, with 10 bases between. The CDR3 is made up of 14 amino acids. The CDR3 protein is CASSLRQAPYEQYF. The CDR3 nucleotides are TGTGCCAGCAGCTTAAGGCAGGCCCCCTACGAGCAGTACTTC.

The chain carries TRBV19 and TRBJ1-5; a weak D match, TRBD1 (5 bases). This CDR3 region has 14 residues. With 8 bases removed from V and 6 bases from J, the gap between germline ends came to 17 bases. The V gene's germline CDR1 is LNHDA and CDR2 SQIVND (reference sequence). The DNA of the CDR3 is TGTGCCAGTTCGCCGTGGGGCGGGGGTCAGCCCCAGCATTTT. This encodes CASSPWGGGQPQHF.

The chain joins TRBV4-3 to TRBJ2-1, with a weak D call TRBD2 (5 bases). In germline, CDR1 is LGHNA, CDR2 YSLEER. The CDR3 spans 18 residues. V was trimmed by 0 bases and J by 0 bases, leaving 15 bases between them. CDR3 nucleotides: TGCGCCAGCAGCCAAGAGATAGACATGGGGAGCTCCTACAATGAGCAGTTCTTC. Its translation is CASSQEIDMGSSYNEQFF.

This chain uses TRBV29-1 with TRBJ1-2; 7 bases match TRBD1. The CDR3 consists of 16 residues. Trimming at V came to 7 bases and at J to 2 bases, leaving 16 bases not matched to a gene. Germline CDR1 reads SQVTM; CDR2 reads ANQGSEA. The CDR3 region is CSASTPFGTENYGYTF. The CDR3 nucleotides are TGCAGCGCCTCCACCCCCTTCGGGACAGAGAACTATGGCTACACCTTC.

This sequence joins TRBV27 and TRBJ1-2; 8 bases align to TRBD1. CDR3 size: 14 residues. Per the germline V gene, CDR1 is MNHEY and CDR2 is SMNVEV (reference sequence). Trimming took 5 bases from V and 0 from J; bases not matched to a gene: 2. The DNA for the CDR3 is TGTGCCAGCAGTACAGGGGGGACTAACTATGGCTACACCTTC. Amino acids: CASSTGGTNYGYTF.

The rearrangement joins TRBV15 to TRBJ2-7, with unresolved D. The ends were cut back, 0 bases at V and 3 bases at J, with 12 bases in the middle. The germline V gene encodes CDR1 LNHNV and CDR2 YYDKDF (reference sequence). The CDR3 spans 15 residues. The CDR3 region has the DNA TGTGCCACCAGCAGAGATATTGGGCCAAGCTACGAGCAGTACTTC. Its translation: CATSRDIGPSYEQYF.

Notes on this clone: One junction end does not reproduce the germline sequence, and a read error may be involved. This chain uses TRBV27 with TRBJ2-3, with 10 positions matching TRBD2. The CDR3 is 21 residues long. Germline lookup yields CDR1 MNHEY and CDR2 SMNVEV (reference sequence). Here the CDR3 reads CASSLSRGSGRSLTNTATQYF. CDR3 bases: TGTGCCAGCAGTTTATCCCGAGGTAGCGGGAGGTCCCTTACCAACACAGCTACGCAGTATTTT.

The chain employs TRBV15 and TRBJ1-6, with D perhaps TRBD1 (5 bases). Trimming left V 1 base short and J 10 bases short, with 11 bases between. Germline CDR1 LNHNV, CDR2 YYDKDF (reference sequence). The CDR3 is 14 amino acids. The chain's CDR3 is CATSRVRGDSPLHF. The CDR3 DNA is TGTGCCACCAGCAGAGTTCGGGGGGACTCACCCCTCCACTTT.

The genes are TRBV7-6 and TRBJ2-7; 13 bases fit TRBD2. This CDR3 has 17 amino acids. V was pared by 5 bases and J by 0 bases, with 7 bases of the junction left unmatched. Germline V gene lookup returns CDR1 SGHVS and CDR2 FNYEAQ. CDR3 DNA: TGTGCCAGCAGCCCGGGACTAGCGGGGCAAAGCTCCTACGAGCAGTACTTC. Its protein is CASSPGLAGQSSYEQYF.

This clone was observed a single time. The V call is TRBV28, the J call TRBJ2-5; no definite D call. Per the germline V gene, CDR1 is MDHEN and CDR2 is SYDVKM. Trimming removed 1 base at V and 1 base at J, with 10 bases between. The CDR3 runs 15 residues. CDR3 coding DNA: TGTGCCAGCAGTTTATTGCTCCAGATCCAAGAGACCCAGTACTTC. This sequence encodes CASSLLLQIQETQYF.

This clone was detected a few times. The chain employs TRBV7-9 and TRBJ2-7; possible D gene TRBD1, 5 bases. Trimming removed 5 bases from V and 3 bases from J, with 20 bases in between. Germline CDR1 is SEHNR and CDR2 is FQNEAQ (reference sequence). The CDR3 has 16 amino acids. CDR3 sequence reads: CASSGGQTISLYEQYF. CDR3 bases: TGTGCCAGCAGCGGTGGACAAACCATCTCCCTCTACGAGCAGTACTTC. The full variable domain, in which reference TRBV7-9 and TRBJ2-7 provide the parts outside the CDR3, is DTGVSQNPRHKITKRGQNVTFRCDPISEHNRLYWYRQTLGQGPEFLTYFQNEAQLEKSRLLSDRFSAERPKGSFSTLEIQRTEQGDSAMYLCASSGGQTISLYEQYFGPGTRLTVT.

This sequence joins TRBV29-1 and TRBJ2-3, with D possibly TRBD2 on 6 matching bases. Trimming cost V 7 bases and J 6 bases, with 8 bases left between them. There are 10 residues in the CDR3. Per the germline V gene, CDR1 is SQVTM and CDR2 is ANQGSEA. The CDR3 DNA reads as TGCAGCGCCGGAGGGGATACGCAGTATTTT. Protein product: CSAGGDTQYF.

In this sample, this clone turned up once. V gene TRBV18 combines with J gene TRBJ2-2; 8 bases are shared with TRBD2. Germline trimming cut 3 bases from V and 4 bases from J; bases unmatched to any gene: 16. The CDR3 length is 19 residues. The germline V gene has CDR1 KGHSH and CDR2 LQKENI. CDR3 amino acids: CASSPYLAAGGHGTGELFF. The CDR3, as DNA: TGTGCCAGCTCACCCTACCTAGCTGCGGGAGGCCATGGCACCGGGGAGCTGTTTTTT.

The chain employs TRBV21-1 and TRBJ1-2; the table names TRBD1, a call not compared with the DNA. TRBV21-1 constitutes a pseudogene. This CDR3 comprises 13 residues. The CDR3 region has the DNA TGTGCCAGCAGCAAAGAGCAGGGATATGGCTACACCTTC. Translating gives CASSKEQGYGYTF.

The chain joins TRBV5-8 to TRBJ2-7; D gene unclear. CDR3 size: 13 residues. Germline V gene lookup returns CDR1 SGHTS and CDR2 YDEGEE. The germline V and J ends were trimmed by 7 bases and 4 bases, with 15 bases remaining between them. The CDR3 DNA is TGTGCCAGCTCGGAGACACATTTTTACGAGCAGTACTTC. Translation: CASSETHFYEQYF.

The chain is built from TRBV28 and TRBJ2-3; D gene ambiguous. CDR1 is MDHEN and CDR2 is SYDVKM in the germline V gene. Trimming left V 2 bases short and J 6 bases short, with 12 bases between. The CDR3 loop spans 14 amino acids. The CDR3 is CASSLRADRDTQYF. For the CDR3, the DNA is TGTGCCAGCAGTTTAAGGGCGGACCGGGATACGCAGTATTTT.

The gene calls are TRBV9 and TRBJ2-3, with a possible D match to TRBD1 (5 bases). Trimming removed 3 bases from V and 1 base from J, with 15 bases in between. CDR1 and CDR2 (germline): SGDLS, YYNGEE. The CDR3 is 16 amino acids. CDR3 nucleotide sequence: TGTGCCAGCAGCGCCGAATACAGGAAACGCACAGATACGCAGTATTTT. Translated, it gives CASSAEYRKRTDTQYF.

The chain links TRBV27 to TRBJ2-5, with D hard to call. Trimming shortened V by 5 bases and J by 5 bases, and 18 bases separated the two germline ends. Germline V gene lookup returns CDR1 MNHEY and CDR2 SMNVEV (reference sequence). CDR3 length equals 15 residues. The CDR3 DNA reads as TGTGCCAGCAGTCCCCAGAAGGGCGTTTGGGAGACCCAGTACTTC. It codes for CASSPQKGVWETQYF.

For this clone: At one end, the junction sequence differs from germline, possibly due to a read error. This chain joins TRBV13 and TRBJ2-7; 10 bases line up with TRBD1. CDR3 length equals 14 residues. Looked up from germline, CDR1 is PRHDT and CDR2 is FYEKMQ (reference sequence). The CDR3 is CASSSGTGAYGQYF. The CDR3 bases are TGTGCCAGCAGCTCCGGGACAGGGGCTTACGGGCAGTACTTC.